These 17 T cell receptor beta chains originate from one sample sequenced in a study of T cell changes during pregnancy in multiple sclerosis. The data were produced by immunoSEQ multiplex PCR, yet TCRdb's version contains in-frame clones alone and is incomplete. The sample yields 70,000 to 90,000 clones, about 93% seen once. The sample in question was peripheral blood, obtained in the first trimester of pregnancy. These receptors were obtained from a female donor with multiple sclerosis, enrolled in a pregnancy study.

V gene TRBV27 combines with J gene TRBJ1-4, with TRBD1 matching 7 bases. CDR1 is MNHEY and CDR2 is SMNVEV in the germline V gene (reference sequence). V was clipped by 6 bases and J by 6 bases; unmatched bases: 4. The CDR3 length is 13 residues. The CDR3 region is CASSQTGDEKLFF. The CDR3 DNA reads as TGTGCCAGCAGCCAAACAGGGGATGAAAAACTGTTTTTT.

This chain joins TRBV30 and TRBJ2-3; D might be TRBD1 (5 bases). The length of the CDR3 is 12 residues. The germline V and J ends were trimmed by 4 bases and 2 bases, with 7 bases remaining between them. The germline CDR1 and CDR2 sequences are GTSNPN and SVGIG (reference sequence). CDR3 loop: CAWTTVTDTQYF. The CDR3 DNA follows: TGTGCCTGGACGACAGTCACAGATACGCAGTATTTT.

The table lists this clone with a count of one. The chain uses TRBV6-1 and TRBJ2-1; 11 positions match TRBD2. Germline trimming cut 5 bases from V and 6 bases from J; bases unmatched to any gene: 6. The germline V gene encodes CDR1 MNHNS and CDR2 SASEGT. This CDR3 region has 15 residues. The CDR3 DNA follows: TGTGCCAGCAGTCTTAGCGGGGGGGCGTCCAATGAGCAGTTCTTC. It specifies CASSLSGGASNEQFF.

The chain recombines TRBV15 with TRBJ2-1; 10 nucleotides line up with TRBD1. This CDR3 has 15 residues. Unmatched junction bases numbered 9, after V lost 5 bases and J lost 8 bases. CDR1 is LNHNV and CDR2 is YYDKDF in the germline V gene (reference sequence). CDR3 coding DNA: TGTGCCACCAGCCCCCGACAGGGGGCGCGGGATGAGCAGTTCTTC. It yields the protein CATSPRQGARDEQFF.

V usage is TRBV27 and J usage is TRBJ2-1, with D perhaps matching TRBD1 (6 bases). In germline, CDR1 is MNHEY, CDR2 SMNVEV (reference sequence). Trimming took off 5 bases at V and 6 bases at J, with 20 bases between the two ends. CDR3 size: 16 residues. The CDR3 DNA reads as TGTGCCAGCAGTCTAAACCAGGGGATCTCGAGCAATGAGCAGTTCTTC. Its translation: CASSLNQGISSNEQFF.

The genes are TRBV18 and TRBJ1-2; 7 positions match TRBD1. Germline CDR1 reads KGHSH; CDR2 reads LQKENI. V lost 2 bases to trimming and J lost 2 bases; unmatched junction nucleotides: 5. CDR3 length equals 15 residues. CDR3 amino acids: CASSPIPGQNYGYTF. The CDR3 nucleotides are TGTGCCAGCTCACCAATTCCGGGACAGAACTATGGCTACACCTTC.

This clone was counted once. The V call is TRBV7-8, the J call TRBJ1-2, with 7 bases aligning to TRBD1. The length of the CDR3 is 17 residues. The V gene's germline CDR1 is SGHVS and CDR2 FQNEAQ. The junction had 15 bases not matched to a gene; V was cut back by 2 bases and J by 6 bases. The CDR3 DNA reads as TGTGCCAGCAGCTTAAGAAGAGAAACAGGGGAGGAGGATGGCTACACCTTC. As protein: CASSLRRETGEEDGYTF.

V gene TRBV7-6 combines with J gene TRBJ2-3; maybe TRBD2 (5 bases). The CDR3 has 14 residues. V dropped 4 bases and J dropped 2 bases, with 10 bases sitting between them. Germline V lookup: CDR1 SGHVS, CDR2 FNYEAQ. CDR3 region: CASSSEADTDTQYF. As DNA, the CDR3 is TGTGCCAGCAGCTCCGAAGCGGACACAGATACGCAGTATTTT.

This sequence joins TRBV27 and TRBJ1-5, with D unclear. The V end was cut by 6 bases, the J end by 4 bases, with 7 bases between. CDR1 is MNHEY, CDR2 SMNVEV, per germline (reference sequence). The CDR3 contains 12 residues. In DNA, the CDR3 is TGTGCCAGCAGCGGTCTAAATCAGCCCCAGCATTTT. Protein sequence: CASSGLNQPQHF.

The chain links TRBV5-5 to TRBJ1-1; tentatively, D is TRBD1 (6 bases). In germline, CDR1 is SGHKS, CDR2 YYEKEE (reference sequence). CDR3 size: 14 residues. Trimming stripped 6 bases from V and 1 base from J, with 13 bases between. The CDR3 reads CASTLQGWNTEAFF. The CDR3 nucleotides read TGTGCCAGCACACTACAGGGTTGGAACACTGAAGCTTTCTTT.

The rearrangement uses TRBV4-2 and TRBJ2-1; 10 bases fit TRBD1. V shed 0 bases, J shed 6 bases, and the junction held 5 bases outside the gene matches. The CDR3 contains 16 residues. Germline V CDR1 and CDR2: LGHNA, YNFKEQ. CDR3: CASSQDRWTGGNEQFF. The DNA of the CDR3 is TGTGCCAGCAGCCAAGACCGATGGACAGGGGGCAATGAGCAGTTCTTC.

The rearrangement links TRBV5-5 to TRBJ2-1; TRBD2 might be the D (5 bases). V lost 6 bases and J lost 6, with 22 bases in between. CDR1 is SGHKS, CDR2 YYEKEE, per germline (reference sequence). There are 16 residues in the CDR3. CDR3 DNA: TGTGCCAGCACCTCATCGGCCCTAGCTAATATCAATGAGCAGTTCTTC. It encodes CASTSSALANINEQFF. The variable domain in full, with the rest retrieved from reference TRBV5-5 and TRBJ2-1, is DAGVTQSPTHLIKTRGQQVTLRCSPISGHKSVSWYQQVLGQGPQFIFQYYEKEERGRGNFPDRFSARQFPNYSSELNVNALLLGDSALYLCASTSSALANINEQFFGPGTRLTVL.

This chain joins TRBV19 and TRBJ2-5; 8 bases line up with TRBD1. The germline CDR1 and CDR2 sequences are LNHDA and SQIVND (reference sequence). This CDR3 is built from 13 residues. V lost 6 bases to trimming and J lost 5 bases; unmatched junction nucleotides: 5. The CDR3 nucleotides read TGTGCCAGTAGCCCAACAGGGGGGGAGACCCAGTACTTC. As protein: CASSPTGGETQYF.

In nucleotides, the CDR3 is TGCGCCAGCAGTCACCCGGCAGGGGCCAGCAATCAGCCCCAGCATTTT. It specifies CASSHPAGASNQPQHF. The chain uses TRBV23-1 and TRBJ1-5, with D tentatively TRBD1 (6 bases). TRBV23-1 is reported as an ORF; its role is uncertain. The V and J ends lost 3 bases and 1 base respectively, with 13 bases between them. This CDR3 is built from 16 residues.

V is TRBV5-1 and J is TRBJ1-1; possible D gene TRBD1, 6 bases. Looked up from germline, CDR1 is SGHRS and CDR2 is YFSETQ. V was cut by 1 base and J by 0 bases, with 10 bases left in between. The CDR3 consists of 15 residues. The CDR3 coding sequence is TGCGCCAGCAGCTTGAGGCAGGGGATGAACACTGAAGCTTTCTTT. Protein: CASSLRQGMNTEAFF.

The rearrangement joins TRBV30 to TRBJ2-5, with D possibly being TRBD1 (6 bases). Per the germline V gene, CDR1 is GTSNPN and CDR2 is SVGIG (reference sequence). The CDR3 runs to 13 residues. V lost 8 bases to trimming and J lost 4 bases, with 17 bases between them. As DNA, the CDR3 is TGTGCCGGGATACAGGGTGATGGAGAGACCCAGTACTTC. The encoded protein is CAGIQGDGETQYF.

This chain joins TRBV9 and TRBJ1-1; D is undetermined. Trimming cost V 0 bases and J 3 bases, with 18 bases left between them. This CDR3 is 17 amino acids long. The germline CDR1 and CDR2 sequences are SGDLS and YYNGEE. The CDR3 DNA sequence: TGTGCCAGCAGCGTAGCTACCCTCCCACCCCGAGACACTGAAGCTTTCTTT. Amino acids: CASSVATLPPRDTEAFF. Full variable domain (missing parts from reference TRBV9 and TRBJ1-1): DSGVTQTPKHLITATGQRVTLRCSPRSGDLSVYWYQQSLDQGLQFLIQYYNGEERAKGNILERFSAQQFPDLHSELNLSSLELGDSALYFCASSVATLPPRDTEAFFGQGTRLTVV.